These 7 T cell receptor beta chains were sequenced from one sample in a study of T-cell reconstitution after alpha-beta-depleted transplantation in children. During its preparation, the TCRbeta library received unique molecular identifiers. TCRdb redid the calling of the PCR reads with MiXCR, one entry per CDR3 protein. The sample consists of roughly 610,000 distinct CDR3 sequences, more than 9% of them appearing once. Sequencing was performed on PBMCs from the stem cell graft donor, taken from the stem cell graft. These receptors originate from a human donor who donated a stem cell graft to a child with acute myeloid leukemia.

The CDR3 loop is CATKGQGIHEQYF. The DNA of the CDR3 is TGTGCCACCAAGGGACAGGGGATTCACGAGCAGTACTTC. The chain joins TRBV19 to TRBJ2-7, with TRBD1 identical over 10 bases. The J segment lost 5 bases and the V segment lost 10 bases, leaving 8 bases of the junction unmatched. CDR1 and CDR2 (germline): LNHDA, SQIVND (reference sequence). This CDR3 has 13 amino acids. The full variable domain, rest sourced from reference TRBV19 and TRBJ2-7, is DGGITQSPKYLFRKEGQNVTLSCEQNLNHDAMYWYRQDPGQGLRLIYYSQIVNDFQKGDIAEGYSVSREKKESFPLTVTSAQKNPTAFYLCATKGQGIHEQYFGPGTRLTVT.

This clonotype came up many times. The gene calls are TRBV11-2 and TRBJ2-1; TRBD2 aligns across 16 bases. The V and J ends lost 5 bases and 5 bases, in that order; junction bases with no gene match: 6. The V gene's germline CDR1 is SGHAT and CDR2 FQNNGV. The CDR3 extends over 17 amino acids. CDR3 DNA: TGTGCCAGCAGCCAGGGACTAGCGGGGGGGCACCACAATGAGCAGTTCTTC. As protein: CASSQGLAGGHHNEQFF. Together with reference TRBV11-2 and TRBJ2-1, the CDR3 gives the full variable domain: EAGVAQSPRYKIIEKRQSVAFWCNPISGHATLYWYQQILGQGPKLLIQFQNNGVVDDSQLPKDRFSAERLKGVDSTLKIQPAKLEDSAVYLCASSQGLAGGHHNEQFFGPGTRLTVL.

This clonotype was counted ten times or more. This chain uses TRBV29-1 with TRBJ2-3, with TRBD1 as a possible D gene (6 bases). V shed 4 bases and J shed 2 bases, with 13 bases lying between them. The germline V gene has CDR1 SQVTM and CDR2 ANQGSEA. CDR3 length: 14 amino acids. CDR3 residues: CSVVSEGHTDTQYF. Written as DNA, the CDR3 is TGCAGCGTTGTTTCCGAGGGACACACAGATACGCAGTATTTT.

This clonotype occurred a few times. The chain uses TRBV6-2 or TRBV6-3 and TRBJ2-5, with 12 bases lining up with TRBD2. The ends lost 0 bases at V and 2 bases at J; junction bases unmatched: 10. The CDR3 extends over 19 amino acids. The V gene's germline CDR1 is MNHEY and CDR2 SVGEGT. CDR3 sequence (DNA): TGTGCCAGCAGTTACTCTTTTACTAGCGGGAGGCGGAGGCAAGAGACCCAGTACTTC. This gives the protein CASSYSFTSGRRRQETQYF.

This clonotype showed up many times. The chain uses TRBV7-9 and TRBJ2-5; 7 nucleotides line up with TRBD1. The CDR3 covers 15 residues. The V gene end was trimmed by 1 base and the J gene end by 1 base; junction bases not matched to a gene: 3. The germline gives CDR1 SEHNR, CDR2 FQNEAQ (reference sequence). The CDR3, as DNA: TGTGCCAGCAGCTTAGAGGACAGGCGCCAAGAGACCCAGTACTTC. Translation gives CASSLEDRRQETQYF.

The J gene is TRBJ2-3, the V gene TRBV20-1; D is perhaps TRBD1 (6 bases). From germline, CDR1 is DFQATT and CDR2 SNEGSKA (reference sequence). V was trimmed by 5 bases and J by 2 bases, leaving 14 bases between them. The CDR3 covers 14 residues. The CDR3 DNA is TGCAGTGCTTACTACAGGGTACTCACAGATACGCAGTATTTT. The encoded protein is CSAYYRVLTDTQYF.

The chain uses TRBV7-8 and TRBJ2-7, with TRBD1 identical over 12 bases. The CDR3 is made up of 15 amino acids. The germline CDR1 and CDR2 sequences are SGHVS and FQNEAQ. With V trimmed by 5 bases and J by 5 bases, 7 bases remained unmatched. The CDR3 region has the DNA TGTGCCAGCAGCGGTGGGACAGGGGGCGTGAACGAGCAGTACTTC. Protein sequence: CASSGGTGGVNEQYF. The whole variable domain, filled in from reference TRBV7-8 and TRBJ2-7, reads GAGVSQSPRYKVAKRGQDVALRCDPISGHVSLFWYQQALGQGPEFLTYFQNEAQLDKSGLPSDRFFAERPEGSVSTLKIQRTQQEDSAVYLCASSGGTGGVNEQYFGPGTRLTVT.